The 27 T cell receptor beta chains presented below share a single source sample, sequenced in a study of blood T cell repertoires in COVID-19. TCRdb's copy holds only in-frame clones and misses some; the assay was immunoSEQ multiplex PCR. The sample holds over 130,000 clones, about 84% seen once. The specimen sequenced was PBMCs or T cells enriched from blood (not recorded which). Every receptor here comes from a woman under 30 who had been exposed to COVID-19.

J is TRBJ1-1 and V is TRBV10-2; no clear D gene. This CDR3 is 14 amino acids long. V was pared by 2 bases and J by 0 bases, with 7 bases between. The germline gives CDR1 WSHSY, CDR2 SAAADI. The CDR3 spells CASSEPFMNTEAFF. In DNA form, the CDR3 reads TGCGCCAGCAGTGAGCCATTCATGAACACTGAAGCTTTCTTT.

The gene calls are TRBV9 and TRBJ1-3, with D tentatively TRBD1 (5 bases). Germline V gene sequence: CDR1 SGDLS, CDR2 YYNGEE. The CDR3 spans 16 residues. V was shortened by 1 base and J by 0 bases, with 11 bases between the two germline ends. DNA of the CDR3: TGTGCCAGCAGCGTAAGTAGACAGAGCTCTGGAAACACCATATATTTT. Translating it yields CASSVSRQSSGNTIYF.

This sequence joins TRBV29-1 and TRBJ2-3; 7 bases match TRBD2. Germline loops: CDR1 SQVTM, CDR2 ANQGSEA. The CDR3 consists of 13 residues. J gave up 3 bases and V 4 bases, and 4 bases lay outside the gene matches. The CDR3 bases are TGCAGCGTTGCCGGACTAGGGACAGATACGCAGTATTTT. Amino acid sequence: CSVAGLGTDTQYF.

Comment on this clone: Other nucleotide sequences in the sample specify the same CDR3. The chain employs TRBV6-1 and TRBJ1-5; 9 nucleotides match TRBD1. V shed 3 bases and J 1 base; nucleotides not matched to a gene: 4. This CDR3 comprises 16 residues. The germline gives CDR1 MNHNS, CDR2 SASEGT. The CDR3 DNA sequence: TGTGCCAGCAGTGACCCGACAGGGGGGAGCAATCAGCCCCAGCATTTT. This codes for CASSDPTGGSNQPQHF.

J is TRBJ1-1 and V is TRBV6-5; D is unresolved. Per germline, CDR1 MNHEY and CDR2 SVGAGI. Between the trimmed V and J ends, which lost 6 bases and 1 base, there was a span of 9 bases. The CDR3 covers 13 residues. CDR3 in DNA: TGTGCCAGCAGGTGGAGCGGGAACACTGAAGCTTTCTTT. This encodes CASRWSGNTEAFF.

The chain carries TRBV27 and TRBJ2-1; TRBD2 matches 9 bases. The germline CDR1 and CDR2 sequences are MNHEY and SMNVEV (reference sequence). Trimming took 6 bases from V and 8 from J; bases not matched to a gene: 8. The CDR3 is 14 residues long. CDR3 bases: TGTGCCAGCAGACCTAGCGGGATACACGATGAGCAGTTCTTC. This codes for CASRPSGIHDEQFF.

The chain uses TRBV25-1 and TRBJ2-5; D is perhaps TRBD2 (6 bases). Germline CDR1 MGHDK, CDR2 SYGVNS. CDR3 length: 14 residues. Deletions cut 3 bases from V and 5 bases from J, with 13 bases between. For the CDR3, the DNA is TGTGCCAGCAGTGAGGACCGACTAGGGGAGACCCAGTACTTC. Protein product: CASSEDRLGETQYF.

This chain uses TRBV4-2 with TRBJ1-1; D is possibly TRBD1 (6 bases). In germline, CDR1 is LGHNA, CDR2 YNFKEQ. With 3 bases removed from V and 0 bases from J, the gap between germline ends came to 14 bases. CDR3 length equals 16 residues. The CDR3 loop is CASSHAGQTLNTEAFF. The CDR3, as DNA: TGTGCCAGCAGCCATGCTGGACAGACTTTGAACACTGAAGCTTTCTTT.

This chain joins TRBV5-4 and TRBJ2-1; D perhaps matches TRBD2 (5 bases). V was trimmed by 7 bases and J by 9 bases, leaving 17 bases between them. The germline gives CDR1 SGHNT, CDR2 YYREEE (reference sequence). This CDR3 spans 13 amino acids. The CDR3 loop is CASGPPSLREQFF. CDR3 coding DNA: TGTGCCAGCGGGCCCCCTAGCCTCCGTGAGCAGTTCTTC.

V is TRBV11-2 and J is TRBJ2-5; 7 bases line up with TRBD1. Per the germline V gene, CDR1 is SGHAT and CDR2 is FQNNGV. V lost 5 bases, J lost 1 base, and 1 base stayed unmatched. The CDR3 runs 13 residues. The CDR3 protein is CASSRDSQETQYF. CDR3 bases: TGTGCCAGCAGCCGGGACAGCCAAGAGACCCAGTACTTC.

The DNA for the CDR3 is TGTGCCTGGAGATCCTTCTACGAGCAGTACTTC. This codes for CAWRSFYEQYF. This chain links TRBV30 with TRBJ2-7, with D unresolved. Germline CDR1 GTSNPN, CDR2 SVGIG (reference sequence). The CDR3 totals 11 residues. The germline V and J ends were trimmed by 3 bases and 3 bases, with 6 bases remaining between them. The full variable domain, rest sourced from reference TRBV30 and TRBJ2-7, is SQTIHQWPATLVQPVGSPLSLECTVEGTSNPNLYWYRQAAGRGLQLLFYSVGIGQISSEVPQNLSASRPQDRQFILSSKKLLLSDSGFYLCAWRSFYEQYFGPGTRLTVT.

This chain links TRBV11-2 with TRBJ2-1, with 8 positions matching TRBD2. Germline V gene lookup returns CDR1 SGHAT and CDR2 FQNNGV. The J segment lost 7 bases and the V segment lost 6 bases, leaving 11 bases of the junction unmatched. The CDR3 runs 15 residues. CDR3 loop: CASRPIAGGGNEQFF. CDR3 nucleotides: TGTGCCAGCAGACCAATTGCGGGAGGTGGGAATGAGCAGTTCTTC.

The CDR3 DNA reads as TGCGCCAGCAGCCAGGACACCCCCAACACTGAAGCTTTCTTT. Translated, it gives CASSQDTPNTEAFF. The chain employs TRBV4-3 and TRBJ1-1; the D gene is possibly TRBD1 (5 bases). This CDR3 comprises 14 residues. Trimming took 3 bases from V and 2 from J, leaving 10 bases between them. Per germline, CDR1 LGHNA and CDR2 YSLEER.

The V call is TRBV7-2, the J call TRBJ2-7, with a possible D match to TRBD2 (5 bases). Germline V gene sequence: CDR1 SGHTA, CDR2 FQGNSA. CDR3 length equals 14 residues. The V and J ends lost 5 bases and 3 bases respectively, with 14 bases between them. The CDR3 spells CASSPSPSSYEQYF. CDR3 nucleotides: TGTGCCAGCAGCCCCAGCCCTAGCAGCTACGAGCAGTACTTC.

The chain has TRBV7-8 and TRBJ1-1; D gene ambiguous. Trimming took 5 bases from V and 4 from J, leaving 11 bases between them. Germline CDR1 reads SGHVS; CDR2 reads FQNEAQ. The length of the CDR3 is 13 residues. The CDR3 loop reads CASSRTDTTEAFF. CDR3 nucleotides: TGTGCCAGCAGCCGCACTGACACCACTGAAGCTTTCTTT.

The gene calls are TRBV24-1 and TRBJ2-3, with TRBD1 as a possible D gene (7 bases). Germline values: CDR1 KGHDR, CDR2 SFDVKD. The CDR3 is 16 residues long. V gave up 4 bases and J gave up 4 bases, with 17 bases separating them. This CDR3 is CATSDRGTVTPDTQYF. The CDR3 DNA reads TGTGCCACCAGTGACCGCGGGACAGTAACACCAGATACGCAGTATTTT.

V gene TRBV28 combines with J gene TRBJ2-7; the match to TRBD1 covers 9 bases. CDR1 and CDR2 from the germline V gene are MDHEN and SYDVKM. V lost 5 bases, J lost 3 bases, and 5 bases stayed unmatched. The CDR3 is 14 amino acids. CDR3 sequence: CASSGQDRGYEQYF. CDR3 coding DNA: TGTGCCAGCAGTGGTCAGGACAGGGGCTACGAGCAGTACTTC.

The V gene is TRBV3-1 (or the pseudogene TRBV3-2), the J gene TRBJ1-1; 7 bases line up with TRBD1. J was trimmed by 6 bases and V by 0 bases; bases with no gene match: 4. CDR1 is LGHDT and CDR2 is YNNKEL in the germline V gene (reference sequence). The CDR3 totals 14 residues. Here the CDR3 reads CASSQDLRGPEAFF. The CDR3 DNA reads as TGTGCCAGCAGCCAAGATCTAAGGGGGCCTGAAGCTTTCTTT.

The CDR3 nucleotides read TGTGCCAGCAGCAAAGCGCTTTCGGTTTCCTACAATGAGCAGTTCTTC. This gives the protein CASSKALSVSYNEQFF. The V gene is TRBV21-1, the J gene TRBJ2-1; TRBD2 is the table's D call and was not checked against the DNA. TRBV21-1 is labeled a pseudogene. The CDR3 consists of 16 residues.

V is TRBV5-4 and J is TRBJ1-2, with 9 bases fitting TRBD1. CDR3 length: 14 amino acids. Germline assignment: CDR1 SGHNT and CDR2 YYREEE (reference sequence). The ends lost 4 bases at V and 2 bases at J; junction bases unmatched: 3. The CDR3 loop is CASSRTGENYGYTF. The CDR3 region has the DNA TGTGCCAGCAGCCGGACAGGGGAGAACTATGGCTACACCTTC.

The chain joins TRBV24-1 to TRBJ1-5; 10 bases fit TRBD1. The CDR3 covers 16 residues. V was clipped by 3 bases and J by 9 bases; unmatched bases: 10. Germline V gene data show CDR1 as KGHDR and CDR2 as SFDVKD. The CDR3 loop reads CATSDTDRGSSRPQHF. The CDR3 region has the DNA TGTGCCACCAGTGATACGGACAGGGGGAGCTCCCGGCCCCAGCATTTT.

V and J are TRBV28 and TRBJ2-5; 8 bases line up with TRBD1. Germline CDR1 reads MDHEN; CDR2 reads SYDVKM. This CDR3 comprises 14 residues. After removal of 3 bases from V and 5 bases from J, the junction contained 5 bases not matched to a gene. In DNA, the CDR3 is TGTGCCAGCAGTTTCCCAGGGGGCGTGGAGACCCAGTACTTC. Its translation is CASSFPGGVETQYF.

This chain uses TRBV6-6 with TRBJ1-1; tentatively, D is TRBD1 (6 bases). V was trimmed by 5 bases and J by 2 bases, leaving 21 bases between them. This CDR3 comprises 17 residues. Germline values: CDR1 MNHNY, CDR2 SVGAGI (reference sequence). The CDR3, as DNA: TGTGCCAGCAGTCGTCCCCAAGCGGGACAAATAAACACTGAAGCTTTCTTT. Protein product: CASSRPQAGQINTEAFF.

This rearrangement joins TRBV6-2 or TRBV6-3 to TRBJ2-5, with 10 bases fitting TRBD1. Germline CDR1 reads MNHEY; CDR2 reads SVGEGT. The CDR3 runs 18 residues. The ends lost 2 bases at V and 2 bases at J; junction bases unmatched: 11. The CDR3 spells CASSYEGPGQGNQETQYF. CDR3 DNA: TGTGCCAGCAGTTACGAGGGACCGGGACAGGGGAATCAAGAGACCCAGTACTTC.

The V call is TRBV30, the J call TRBJ1-1; 8 bases are shared with TRBD1. CDR3 size: 14 residues. In germline, CDR1 is GTSNPN, CDR2 SVGIG (reference sequence). V was clipped by 5 bases and J by 1 base; unmatched bases: 6. The CDR3, as DNA: TGTGCCTGGGCACCTGGACAGGGGAACACTGAAGCTTTCTTT. Translating it yields CAWAPGQGNTEAFF.

The chain is built from TRBV18 and TRBJ2-3, with D possibly matching TRBD2 (6 bases). This CDR3 region has 16 residues. Germline V gene sequence: CDR1 KGHSH, CDR2 LQKENI. V was shortened by 5 bases and J by 5 bases, with 20 bases between the two germline ends. The CDR3 DNA sequence: TGTGCCAGCTCAACCCTGACGGGATCCGGGGGAGATACGCAGTATTTT. Protein sequence: CASSTLTGSGGDTQYF.

The V and J genes are TRBV11-3 and TRBJ1-5; possibly TRBD1 for D (5 bases). Germline V gene lookup returns CDR1 SGHNT and CDR2 YENEEA. The CDR3 has 17 amino acids. Between the trimmed V and J ends, which lost 1 base and 2 bases, there was a span of 15 bases. The CDR3 coding sequence is TGTGCCAGCAGCTTAGTGCAGGGTATAGGTTGCAATCAGCCCCAGCATTTT. Encoded protein: CASSLVQGIGCNQPQHF.